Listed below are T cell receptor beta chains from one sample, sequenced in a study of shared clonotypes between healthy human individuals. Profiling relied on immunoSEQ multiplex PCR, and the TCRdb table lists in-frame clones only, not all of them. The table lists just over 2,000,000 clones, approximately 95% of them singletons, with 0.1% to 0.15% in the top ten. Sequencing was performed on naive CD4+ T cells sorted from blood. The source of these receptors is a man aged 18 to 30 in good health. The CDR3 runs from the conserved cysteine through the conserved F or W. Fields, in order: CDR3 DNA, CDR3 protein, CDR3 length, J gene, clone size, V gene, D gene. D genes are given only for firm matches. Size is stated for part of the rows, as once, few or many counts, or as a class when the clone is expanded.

CDR3 DNA: TGTGCCAGTAGCGGGGTCGAAGATACGCAGTATTTT
CDR3 protein: CASSGVEDTQYF
CDR3 length: 12
J gene: TRBJ2-3
clone size: NA
V gene: TRBV19
D gene: NA

CDR3 DNA: TGTGCCAGCGGTAAGCTCGGGGAGCAGTACTTC
CDR3 protein: CASGKLGEQYF
CDR3 length: 11
J gene: TRBJ2-7
clone size: NA
V gene: TRBV28
D gene: NA

CDR3 DNA: TGTGCCAGCTCAACAGGAGACAGGGGCAATCAGCCCCAGCATTTT
CDR3 protein: CASSTGDRGNQPQHF
CDR3 length: 15
J gene: TRBJ1-5
clone size: NA
V gene: TRBV18
D gene: TRBD1

CDR3 DNA: TGTGCCAGCAGTTACGGGACATCCACTGAAGCTTTCTTT
CDR3 protein: CASSYGTSTEAFF
CDR3 length: 13
J gene: TRBJ1-1
clone size: once
V gene: TRBV6-5
D gene: NA

CDR3 DNA: TGTGCCAGCAGTGAGGGTTGGGATTTCGAAGCTTTCTTT
CDR3 protein: CASSEGWDFEAFF
CDR3 length: 13
J gene: TRBJ1-1
clone size: NA
V gene: TRBV6-1
D gene: NA

CDR3 DNA: TGTGCCAGCAGGACAGAGTACTATAGCAATCAGCCCCAGCATTTT
CDR3 protein: CASRTEYYSNQPQHF
CDR3 length: 15
J gene: TRBJ1-5
clone size: NA
V gene: TRBV6-5
D gene: NA

CDR3 DNA: TGTGCCAGCAGTGGTCAGGATAGCAATCAGCCCCAGCATTTT
CDR3 protein: CASSGQDSNQPQHF
CDR3 length: 14
J gene: TRBJ1-5
clone size: NA
V gene: TRBV6-1
D gene: NA

CDR3 DNA: TGCGCCAGCAGCCAAATGGGACAGGGGGTCGAGCAGTACTTC
CDR3 protein: CASSQMGQGVEQYF
CDR3 length: 14
J gene: TRBJ2-7
clone size: NA
V gene: TRBV4-1
D gene: TRBD1

CDR3 DNA: TGTGCCAGTAGAAGGGACACCCTCTCTGGAAACACCATATATTTT
CDR3 protein: CASRRDTLSGNTIYF
CDR3 length: 15
J gene: TRBJ1-3
clone size: NA
V gene: TRBV19
D gene: NA

CDR3 DNA: TGTGCCAGTAGTGATAGGACCTGGGGATCGAATAATTCACCCCTCCACTTT
CDR3 protein: CASSDRTWGSNNSPLHF
CDR3 length: 17
J gene: TRBJ1-6
clone size: NA
V gene: TRBV19
D gene: NA

CDR3 DNA: TGTGCCGTCAGAGGGGACAGGGGGTCTGAAGCTTTCTTT
CDR3 protein: CAVRGDRGSEAFF
CDR3 length: 13
J gene: TRBJ1-1
clone size: NA
V gene: TRBV10-3
D gene: TRBD1

CDR3 DNA: TGTGCCAGTAGTATAGTGCCTGTGGGGACAGGGCCCCTCCACTTT
CDR3 protein: CASSIVPVGTGPLHF
CDR3 length: 15
J gene: TRBJ1-6
clone size: few
V gene: TRBV19
D gene: TRBD1

CDR3 DNA: TGCGCCAGCAGCTTGGACGCTGGGACCTACAATGAGCAGTTCTTC
CDR3 protein: CASSLDAGTYNEQFF
CDR3 length: 15
J gene: TRBJ2-1
clone size: few
V gene: TRBV5-1
D gene: NA

CDR3 DNA: TGTGCCAGCAGCGCCGGGACTAGCCTACCTCATACGCAGTATTTT
CDR3 protein: CASSAGTSLPHTQYF
CDR3 length: 15
J gene: TRBJ2-3
clone size: NA
V gene: TRBV9
D gene: TRBD2

CDR3 DNA: TGTGCCAGTAGTTCGGGGATAGTTGGCAATCAGCCCCAGCATTTT
CDR3 protein: CASSSGIVGNQPQHF
CDR3 length: 15
J gene: TRBJ1-5
clone size: NA
V gene: TRBV19
D gene: NA

CDR3 DNA: TGTGCCTGGAGTGGGACCGTGAGCTCCTACGAGCAGTACTTC
CDR3 protein: CAWSGTVSSYEQYF
CDR3 length: 14
J gene: TRBJ2-7
clone size: NA
V gene: TRBV30
D gene: NA

CDR3 DNA: TGCGCCAGCAGCTCGACAGGGAACACCGGGGAGCTGTTTTTT
CDR3 protein: CASSSTGNTGELFF
CDR3 length: 14
J gene: TRBJ2-2
clone size: NA
V gene: TRBV5-1
D gene: NA

CDR3 DNA: TGCGCCAGCAGCTTGCTAGCGGGGACCACAGATACGCAGTATTTT
CDR3 protein: CASSLLAGTTDTQYF
CDR3 length: 15
J gene: TRBJ2-3
clone size: NA
V gene: TRBV5-1
D gene: TRBD2

CDR3 DNA: TGTGCCATCGGTGGGGGAACGATTTACGAGCAGTACTTC
CDR3 protein: CAIGGGTIYEQYF
CDR3 length: 13
J gene: TRBJ2-7
clone size: NA
V gene: TRBV10-3
D gene: NA

CDR3 DNA: TGCGCCAGCAGCCTATCGGCCCCGTCAGATACGCAGTATTTT
CDR3 protein: CASSLSAPSDTQYF
CDR3 length: 14
J gene: TRBJ2-3
clone size: NA
V gene: TRBV5-1
D gene: NA

CDR3 DNA: TGTGCCAGCAGCCTTAACGGGGTAAACAAAGAGACCCAGTACTTC
CDR3 protein: CASSLNGVNKETQYF
CDR3 length: 15
J gene: TRBJ2-5
clone size: NA
V gene: TRBV7-9
D gene: NA

CDR3 DNA: TGTGCCAGCAGTCTAGCCGGGACAGCTAATTCACCCCTCCACTTT
CDR3 protein: CASSLAGTANSPLHF
CDR3 length: 15
J gene: TRBJ1-6
clone size: NA
V gene: TRBV6-5
D gene: TRBD1

CDR3 DNA: TGTGCCATCAGTGAGTCGGGCGGGTACGATCAGCCCCAGCATTTT
CDR3 protein: CAISESGGYDQPQHF
CDR3 length: 15
J gene: TRBJ1-5
clone size: NA
V gene: TRBV10-3
D gene: NA

CDR3 DNA: TGTGCAACCCGGGTCCCTTTGGCCAATGAGCAGTTCTTC
CDR3 protein: CATRVPLANEQFF
CDR3 length: 13
J gene: TRBJ2-1
clone size: NA
V gene: TRBV19
D gene: NA

CDR3 DNA: TGTGCCAGCAGCGTACGGACAGGCTCTGGGGCCAACGTCCTGACTTTC
CDR3 protein: CASSVRTGSGANVLTF
CDR3 length: 16
J gene: TRBJ2-6
clone size: NA
V gene: TRBV9
D gene: TRBD1

CDR3 DNA: TGTGCCAGCAGCTTAGCGGTACCGGGACAGGGAATAGGCGAGCAGTACTTC
CDR3 protein: CASSLAVPGQGIGEQYF
CDR3 length: 17
J gene: TRBJ2-7
clone size: NA
V gene: TRBV7-9
D gene: TRBD1

CDR3 DNA: TGTGCCATCACCATTTTTACAGGGACAGCCTACGAGCAGTACTTC
CDR3 protein: CAITIFTGTAYEQYF
CDR3 length: 15
J gene: TRBJ2-7
clone size: NA
V gene: TRBV10-3
D gene: TRBD1

CDR3 DNA: TGTGCCAGCTCACCACAAGGACAGGGGGCCTCTGAAGCTTTCTTT
CDR3 protein: CASSPQGQGASEAFF
CDR3 length: 15
J gene: TRBJ1-1
clone size: NA
V gene: TRBV18
D gene: TRBD1

CDR3 DNA: TGTGCCAGCCAAGACAGGGGGCCTTACGAGCAGTACTTC
CDR3 protein: CASQDRGPYEQYF
CDR3 length: 13
J gene: TRBJ2-7
clone size: NA
V gene: TRBV6-1
D gene: TRBD1

CDR3 DNA: TGTGCCAGCTCACAGCTTAACGGACAGGTCGAGCAGTACTTC
CDR3 protein: CASSQLNGQVEQYF
CDR3 length: 14
J gene: TRBJ2-7
clone size: NA
V gene: TRBV18
D gene: TRBD1

CDR3 DNA: TGTGCCAGCAGTGAAGTATTCGTCAGCACCTACGAGCAGTACTTC
CDR3 protein: CASSEVFVSTYEQYF
CDR3 length: 15
J gene: TRBJ2-7
clone size: NA
V gene: TRBV6-1
D gene: NA

CDR3 DNA: TGTGCCACCACCCCGCGGGGGAGCCTGAACACTGAAGCTTTCTTT
CDR3 protein: CATTPRGSLNTEAFF
CDR3 length: 15
J gene: TRBJ1-1
clone size: NA
V gene: TRBV15
D gene: NA

CDR3 DNA: TGTGCCAGCACTAGTGAGTCTAACTATGGCTACACCTTC
CDR3 protein: CASTSESNYGYTF
CDR3 length: 13
J gene: TRBJ1-2
clone size: NA
V gene: TRBV25-1
D gene: NA

CDR3 DNA: TGTGCCAGCGGGGCAGGACAGGGAATCTATGGCTACACCTTC
CDR3 protein: CASGAGQGIYGYTF
CDR3 length: 14
J gene: TRBJ1-2
clone size: many
V gene: TRBV9
D gene: TRBD1

CDR3 DNA: TGTGCCAGCATCTCCCAGGGGAACACCGGGGAGCTGTTTTTT
CDR3 protein: CASISQGNTGELFF
CDR3 length: 14
J gene: TRBJ2-2
clone size: once
V gene: TRBV6-6
D gene: NA

CDR3 DNA: TGTGCCAGTAGTATAGATCGGGGTCAGCCCCAGCATTTT
CDR3 protein: CASSIDRGQPQHF
CDR3 length: 13
J gene: TRBJ1-5
clone size: NA
V gene: TRBV19
D gene: NA

CDR3 DNA: TGTGCCAGCAGCACCCAGTCAGCCCTACTGAACACTGAAGCTTTCTTT
CDR3 protein: CASSTQSALLNTEAFF
CDR3 length: 16
J gene: TRBJ1-1
clone size: few
V gene: TRBV7-8
D gene: NA

CDR3 DNA: TGTGCCAGCAGCTTTGAGGGTGTTAGTGCCTATGGCTACACCTTC
CDR3 protein: CASSFEGVSAYGYTF
CDR3 length: 15
J gene: TRBJ1-2
clone size: NA
V gene: TRBV7-9
D gene: NA

CDR3 DNA: TGTGCCAGCAGTTCCACCGGGACAGGGAACTATGGCTACACCTTC
CDR3 protein: CASSSTGTGNYGYTF
CDR3 length: 15
J gene: TRBJ1-2
clone size: NA
V gene: TRBV6-5
D gene: TRBD1

CDR3 DNA: TGTGCCAGCAGTTTAACCGGGGAGCTGTTTTTT
CDR3 protein: CASSLTGELFF
CDR3 length: 11
J gene: TRBJ2-2
clone size: NA
V gene: TRBV27
D gene: NA

CDR3 DNA: TGTGCCAGCAGCACATACAGGGGACAAGAGACCCAGTACTTC
CDR3 protein: CASSTYRGQETQYF
CDR3 length: 14
J gene: TRBJ2-5
clone size: NA
V gene: TRBV7-9
D gene: TRBD1

CDR3 DNA: TGTGCCAGCAGCTTGTCGGCCGCTTCCTACAATGAGCAGTTCTTC
CDR3 protein: CASSLSAASYNEQFF
CDR3 length: 15
J gene: TRBJ2-1
clone size: NA
V gene: TRBV5-4
D gene: NA

CDR3 DNA: TGTGCCAGCAGCTTAGGTCTTACCTATGGCTACACCTTC
CDR3 protein: CASSLGLTYGYTF
CDR3 length: 13
J gene: TRBJ1-2
clone size: NA
V gene: TRBV7-2
D gene: NA

CDR3 DNA: TGTGCCATCAGCGGACTAGCGGGAGGGGAGGAGCTGTTTTTT
CDR3 protein: CAISGLAGGEELFF
CDR3 length: 14
J gene: TRBJ2-2
clone size: NA
V gene: TRBV10-3
D gene: TRBD2

CDR3 DNA: TGTGCCAGCAGTTACTCGACGGGGGGCGGCGGTACGCAGTATTTT
CDR3 protein: CASSYSTGGGGTQYF
CDR3 length: 15
J gene: TRBJ2-3
clone size: NA
V gene: TRBV6-5
D gene: NA

CDR3 DNA: TGTGCCAGCAGCCAACTCGGACTCAGTAATTCACCCCTCCACTTT
CDR3 protein: CASSQLGLSNSPLHF
CDR3 length: 15
J gene: TRBJ1-6
clone size: NA
V gene: TRBV16
D gene: NA

CDR3 DNA: TGTGCCAGCAGCTTTTCGGTAGCGGGGGGGCCGTTCTACGAGCAGTACTTC
CDR3 protein: CASSFSVAGGPFYEQYF
CDR3 length: 17
J gene: TRBJ2-7
clone size: NA
V gene: TRBV5-8
D gene: TRBD2

CDR3 DNA: TGCGCCAGCAGCCTGACAGGAGCAACTAATGAAAAACTGTTTTTT
CDR3 protein: CASSLTGATNEKLFF
CDR3 length: 15
J gene: TRBJ1-4
clone size: once
V gene: TRBV5-1
D gene: NA

CDR3 DNA: TGTGCCAGCAGCGCCTCATGGTTGAGTTCTGGGGCCAACGTCCTGACTTTC
CDR3 protein: CASSASWLSSGANVLTF
CDR3 length: 17
J gene: TRBJ2-6
clone size: NA
V gene: TRBV9
D gene: NA

CDR3 DNA: TGTGCCAGCAGTTTACCCGTCCTAGCGGGGGGCGGGAATGAGCAGTTCTTC
CDR3 protein: CASSLPVLAGGGNEQFF
CDR3 length: 17
J gene: TRBJ2-1
clone size: once
V gene: TRBV28
D gene: TRBD2

CDR3 DNA: TGTGCCCACAGGTTCGGAGACACAGATACGCAGTATTTT
CDR3 protein: CAHRFGDTDTQYF
CDR3 length: 13
J gene: TRBJ2-3
clone size: NA
V gene: TRBV6-1
D gene: NA

CDR3 DNA: TGTGCCAGCAGCCTCGGACAGGTAGGAGGCTACACCTTC
CDR3 protein: CASSLGQVGGYTF
CDR3 length: 13
J gene: TRBJ1-2
clone size: once
V gene: TRBV5-4
D gene: TRBD1